This T cell receptor beta chain was retrieved from a study of OX40 agonist ivuxolimab in advanced cancers. Study observations and caveats: CD8+ T cells (on average) carried more expanded clones than CD4+ T cells.

Data came from immunoSEQ multiplex PCR; TCRdb stores just in-frame clones and leaves some out. The repertoire includes about 73,000 clones, 80% to 95% of them detected once, and roughly 0.5% sits in the top ten. A remark on this clone: Its antigen is not identified.

This CDR3 is built from 13 residues. Germline CDR1 is MNHEY and CDR2 is SVGAGI. The V and J ends lost 0 bases and 1 base respectively, with 4 bases between them. This TCR was recovered from an adult with an advanced solid tumor such as melanoma, head and neck, liver or kidney cancer. Sequenced material: CD4+ or CD8+ T cells sorted from blood, taken in a trial of the OX40 agonist ivuxolimab. V is TRBV6-5 and J is TRBJ2-7, with D uncertain. In nucleotides, the CDR3 is TGTGCCAGCAGTTACTCGAGGTCCTACGAGCAGTACTTC. The encoded protein is CASSYSRSYEQYF.